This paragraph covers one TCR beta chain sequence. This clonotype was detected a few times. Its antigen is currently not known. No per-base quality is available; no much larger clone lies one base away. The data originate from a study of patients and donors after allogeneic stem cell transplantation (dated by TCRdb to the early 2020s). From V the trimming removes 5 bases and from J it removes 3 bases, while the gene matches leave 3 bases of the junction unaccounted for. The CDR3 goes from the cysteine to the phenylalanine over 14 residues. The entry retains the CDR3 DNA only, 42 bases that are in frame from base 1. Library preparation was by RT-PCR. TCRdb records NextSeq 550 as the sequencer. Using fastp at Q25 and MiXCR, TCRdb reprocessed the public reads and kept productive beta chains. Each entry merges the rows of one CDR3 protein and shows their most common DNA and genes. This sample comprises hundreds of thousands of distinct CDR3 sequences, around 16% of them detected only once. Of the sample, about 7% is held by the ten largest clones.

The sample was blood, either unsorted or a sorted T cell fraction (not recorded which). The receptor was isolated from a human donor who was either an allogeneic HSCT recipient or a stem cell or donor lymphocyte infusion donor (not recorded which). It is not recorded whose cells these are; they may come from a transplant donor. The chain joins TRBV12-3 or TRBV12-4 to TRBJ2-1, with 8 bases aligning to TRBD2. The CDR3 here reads CASSEREIYNEQFF. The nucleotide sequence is TGTGCCAGCAGTGAGCGGGAGATCTACAATGAGCAGTTCTTC.